The text below deals with one T cell receptor beta chain. Its antigen has not been determined. Within one base of it there is no much larger clone, and no base qualities were kept. For sequencing of the TCRbeta CDR3 region, genomic DNA was extracted from the sorted cells. TCRbeta CDR3 regions were sequenced using the immunoSEQ Assay. TCRdb obtained this table from immuneACCESS and retained in-frame rearrangements with V and J assigned. These tables miss some clones; where compared with another copy, unresolved V genes account for less than half of the shortfall, and the remainder is unexplained. The sample table shows some 2,200 clones, and about 86% are seen once. The ten most abundant clones make up 15% to 20% of the sample. This record comes from a study of OX40 agonist ivuxolimab in advanced cancers. Regarding the study in general: Ivuxolimab was an agonistic, fully human IgG2 monoclonal antibody directed against OX40 (CD134), a costimulatory receptor. A male proportion of 82.7% and a mean age of 60 years, ranging from roughly 23 to 80, were recorded for the dose-escalation cohort. Patients were allowed to have had prior anti-PD-1, anti-PD-L1 or anti-CTLA-4 therapy, and around 40% of the dose-escalation patients had previously received checkpoint inhibitors. Among the approximately 50 dose-escalation patients, roughly 20 had hepatocellular carcinoma, approximately 15 melanoma, 9 renal cell carcinoma and 9 head and neck cancer. Peripheral TCRbeta sequencing aimed to test whether ivuxolimab altered TCR sequence diversity and caused clonal T-cell expansion. Intravenous ivuxolimab was administered to patients every 2 weeks at six dose levels: 0.01, 0.1, 0.3, 1.5, 3 and 10 mg/kg. Partial responses occurred in three dose-escalation patients: two with cutaneous melanoma and one with hepatocellular carcinoma. The paper describes the monotherapy dose-escalation part (N ≈ 52 patients) of the phase I trial of ivuxolimab.

Taken from the germline V gene (reference sequence), the CDR1 and CDR2 loops are MNHNY and SVGAGI. Trimming costs V 4 bases and J 3 bases, and their ends lie 3 bases apart. The CDR3 measures 11 amino acids from cysteine to phenylalanine. This entry keeps only the CDR3 DNA: 33 bases, framed from base 1. The paper's findings and limits, for the study overall: Low levels of normalized T-cell clonal expansion were also seen in some patients who did not respond. The antigen specificity of the clonally expanded peripheral T cells was not determined. In partial responders in the 0.1-3.0 mg/kg groups, normalized peripheral clonal expansion was found to be among the lowest, especially among CD8+ T cells. After ivuxolimab, CD8+ T cells had more expanded clones than CD4+ T cells on average. At doses of 0.1 to 3.0 mg/kg, clonal expansion of both CD4+ and CD8+ T cells in blood was seen between baseline and week 6.

Patients with a history of autoimmune disease or receiving systemic immunosuppression were excluded from the trial. In every dose cohort, peripheral blood was drawn for TCR sequencing at baseline, cycle 4 day 1, and cycle 7 day 1. The samples were taken from a phase I, first-in-human, multicenter, open-label dose-escalation trial of ivuxolimab. Adults with locally advanced or metastatic melanoma, renal cell carcinoma, hepatocellular carcinoma or head and neck squamous cell carcinoma were enrolled in the trial. CD4+ and CD8+ T cells were sorted separately from peripheral blood before TCR sequencing.

The receptor was isolated from an adult with an advanced solid tumor such as melanoma, head and neck, liver or kidney cancer. The chain joins TRBV6-6 to TRBJ1-1, with an unclear D gene assignment. Sequenced material: CD4+ or CD8+ T cells sorted from blood, taken in a trial of the OX40 agonist ivuxolimab. The CDR3 reads as follows: CASSSDTEAFF. The nucleotide sequence reads as follows: TGTGCCAGCAGTTCTGACACTGAAGCTTTCTTT.